This record looks at one T cell receptor (beta chain) sequence and its context. This sample is drawn from a study of shared T cell receptors in the human thymus. Clones were read by immunoSEQ multiplex PCR, and TCRdb kept only the in-frame ones, dropping some. The table lists over 650,000 clones, more than 70% of them singletons, with 0.0094% in the top ten. The V gene's germline CDR1 is SGHVS and CDR2 FQNEAQ. The CDR3 consists of 17 residues. Losses at the gene ends were 5 bases for V and 1 base for J; bases not matched to a gene: 9. This sample was also put to use in a study of human thymus T cells. This second study says: Donors were healthy Finnish babies undergoing corrective operations for congenital heart defects. Corrective cardiac operations yielded the resected thymus tissue. There appeared to be biased usage of V and J genes in thymic and blood repertoires. Overlap was high between thymic repertoires from unrelated individuals, as reported in related research.

The rearrangement joins TRBV7-8 to TRBJ2-5, with 11 bases matching TRBD2. The origin of this receptor is a boy under three years old with a congenital heart defect. The source material was thymocytes. CDR3 in DNA: TGTGCCAGCAGCCCCCTACTAGCGGGGGACCTCCAAGAGACCCAGTACTTC. Its translation is CASSPLLAGDLQETQYF.